This T cell receptor (beta chain) was identified in a study of regulatory T cells in long-lasting Graves disease. Arm-PCR of CDR3 regions with iRepertoire HTBI primers generated TCR beta libraries. Via MiXCR, TCRdb re-called the multiplex PCR reads, giving one row per CDR3 protein. The sample contains fewer than 450,000 distinct CDR3 sequences, about 25% of which appear only once. Regarding time point: persistent/refractory GD, antithyroid drugs over 5 years with positive TRAb. The TCR library used RNA extracted from PBMCs. Losses at the gene ends were 7 bases for V and 7 bases for J; bases not matched to a gene: 10. The CDR3 is 14 amino acids. Germline-derived CDR1 and CDR2 are ENHRY and SYGVKD.

The chain has TRBV10-3 and TRBJ1-1; TRBD1 aligns across 9 bases. This TCR was recovered from a female donor with Graves disease. Source: peripheral blood mononuclear cells (PBMCs), taken when the disease was refractory, from a patient treated with antithyroid drugs. The CDR3, as DNA: TGTGCCATCAAACCACAGGGGGCAAAAAATGAAGCTTTCTTT. Translating it yields CAIKPQGAKNEAFF.